Here is one T cell receptor beta chain with its context. The clone's antigen remains unknown. The CDR3 does not end in the conserved phenylalanine or tryptophan, so this is likely a read error. This sample stems from a study of glioma-infiltrating T cells (dated by TCRdb to 2016 to 2017). About the full investigation: TCR alpha- and beta-chain repertoires were sequenced from glioma tissue, non-neoplastic brain tissue and matched peripheral blood mononuclear cells. The paired cohort was made up of three low-grade glioma patients, several primary glioblastoma patients and three non-glioma patients who contributed non-neoplastic brain tissue. To gauge divergence between tissue and blood T-cell populations, every tissue-infiltrating repertoire was compared against the peripheral blood repertoire from the same patient. What the work shows at the level of the full study, not this receptor alone: Very few CDR3 sequences were found to be shared between tissue and blood, and this scarcity was attributed to high CDR3 diversity and limited sampling. Small numbers underpinned the group comparisons: under ten glioblastoma patients, three low-grade glioma patients and three non-neoplastic patients. VJ-independent divergence between tissue and blood was below expectation in non-neoplastic patients but above expectation in all gliomas, especially low-grade gliomas.

V lost 6 bases and J lost 3 bases; the stretch between them is 11 bases long. The CDR3 has 12 residues if both end residues are counted. CDR3 DNA only is kept here, 36 bases in frame from base 1. The germline V gene specifies SQVTM as CDR1 and ANQGSEA as CDR2. TCR alpha and beta CDR3 regions were amplified with the iRepertoire nested amplicon-rescue multiplex PCR (arm-PCR) platform from RNA. One-step reverse transcription and amplification used about 95-400 ng of tissue mRNA or PBMC total RNA as input. Following bead purification, Illumina adapters were added by a secondary multiplex PCR, and libraries between 200 and 400 bp were gel-purified. Libraries carried internal 6-nucleotide barcodes used for demultiplexing. Sequencing of libraries was performed on an Illumina MiSeq with 2x220 or 2x250 nucleotide paired-end reads. The study's own analysis went as follows. FLASH 1.2.11 was used to merge paired reads, and BWA-MEM then aligned the reads to the GRCh37 human genome before TRA and TRB reads were extracted. An IMGT-derived reference of cassette sequences and CDR3 motifs, with pseudogenes included, was used for V and J assignment. Three-frame translation of reads was performed, and productive CDR3s were defined as those with a C...FGXG motif and no stop codons. Clonotypes were defined as unique combinations of V-J cassette pair and CDR3 amino acid sequence. Filtering of reads was based on Hamming distance, with the threshold set by the sequence error rate of each sample in mapped regions. TCRdb redid the processing of the public reads, applying fastp at Q25 and MiXCR, and retained in-frame beta chains. When rows share a CDR3 protein, they turn into one entry using the most common DNA and genes. These V and J calls originate from TCRdb's pipeline instead of the authors' own analysis. The sample records 100,000 to 150,000 distinct CDR3 sequences, roughly 24% of which are singletons. 12% to 15% of the sample comes from the top ten.

The V and J segments used are TRBV29-1 and TRBJ2-5; the D region possibly corresponds to TRBD2 (5 bases align). The clonotype originates from a human donor with low-grade glioma or glioblastoma, undergoing nonglioma brain surgery, or in good health (not recorded which). The source material was glioma tissue, nonneoplastic brain tissue, or PBMCs (not recorded which). The CDR3: CSVRRVEETQYI. The sequence in DNA is TGCAGCGTCCGGCGGGTGGAAGAGACCCAGTACATC.